These 4 T cell receptor beta chains came from one sample sequenced in a study of Ad26.COV2.S vaccination and SARS-CoV-2 variants. Clones were read by immunoSEQ multiplex PCR, and TCRdb kept only the in-frame ones, dropping some. The data hold approximately 420,000 clones, with more than 75% observed a single time. Treatment specified: about 20 received Ad26.COV2.S at low or high dose, single or two shots; 5 received placebo; per-sample allocation not given. After the first vaccine or placebo injection, samples were drawn on day 63. The source was peripheral blood, collected in a trial of Ad26.COV2.S vaccine versus placebo. The receptors here all came from a person between 18 and 65 years old who received the Ad26.COV2.S COVID-19 vaccine or a placebo.

The chain joins TRBV19 to TRBJ2-5; D may be TRBD1 (8 bases). The ends were cut back, 10 bases at V and 2 bases at J, with 20 bases in the middle. The germline V gene has CDR1 LNHDA and CDR2 SQIVND (reference sequence). CDR3 length equals 15 residues. In DNA, the CDR3 is TGTGCCACCGGGGGGATCCGGACAGGGCAAGAGACCCAGTACTTC. Protein: CATGGIRTGQETQYF.

J is TRBJ2-2 and V is TRBV30; D gene uncertain. The CDR3 is 15 amino acids. Per the germline V gene, CDR1 is GTSNPN and CDR2 is SVGIG (reference sequence). V lost 0 bases to trimming and J lost 0 bases, with 8 bases between them. CDR3 nucleotides: TGTGCCTGGAGTGTAATGGCCTCGAACACCGGGGAGCTGTTTTTT. Translating it yields CAWSVMASNTGELFF. The full variable domain, completed using reference TRBV30 and TRBJ2-2, is SQTIHQWPATLVQPVGSPLSLECTVEGTSNPNLYWYRQAAGRGLQLLFYSVGIGQISSEVPQNLSASRPQDRQFILSSKKLLLSDSGFYLCAWSVMASNTGELFFGEGSRLTVL.

The rearrangement joins TRBV6-5 to TRBJ1-2; TRBD1 agrees at 11 bases. V was clipped by 6 bases and J by 8 bases; unmatched bases: 5. CDR3 length equals 13 residues. Germline CDR1 reads MNHEY; CDR2 reads SVGAGI. CDR3 region: CASRGQGAVGYTF. The CDR3 DNA is TGTGCCAGCAGAGGACAGGGGGCCGTGGGCTACACCTTC.

The chain is built from TRBV7-9 and TRBJ1-1; D remains ambiguous. Trimming cost V 5 bases and J 1 base, with 20 bases left between them. Germline loops: CDR1 SEHNR, CDR2 FQNEAQ (reference sequence). There are 17 residues in the CDR3. CDR3 bases: TGTGCCAGCAGCCCCCAGATTGTCTTTGCGGGGAACACTGAAGCTTTCTTT. Protein product: CASSPQIVFAGNTEAFF.